Here is one T cell receptor beta chain with its context. Per the germline V gene, CDR1 is KGHSH and CDR2 is LQKENI. CDR3 size: 13 residues. V was pared by 8 bases and J by 1 base, with 11 bases between. This sample was included in a study of cytomegalovirus exposure and HLA in healthy donors. 13 Jbeta primers and 60 Vbeta primers were used for the PCR. Produced via immunoSEQ multiplex PCR; TCRdb's table is partial and in-frame only. The sample features 200,000 to 250,000 clones, with about 1% in its top ten. The chain recombines TRBV18 with TRBJ2-5, with D possibly TRBD1 on 5 matching bases. The source of this sequence is a woman in her 30s in good health and CMV-seropositive. The sample comprised PBMCs. CDR3 sequence: CASQTDRQETQYF. CDR3 DNA: TGTGCCAGCCAGACAGACCGCCAAGAGACCCAGTACTTC.